This T cell receptor beta chain appears in the sequencing data of a study of shared clonotypes between healthy human individuals. The repertoire was sequenced with immunoSEQ multiplex PCR; TCRdb's copy has only in-frame clones and lacks some. The table lists fewer than 550,000 clones, roughly 79% of them singletons, with approximately 12% in the top ten. The germline V gene has CDR1 MGHDK and CDR2 SYGVNS. With V trimmed by 3 bases and J by 4 bases, 5 bases remained unmatched. This CDR3 has 15 amino acids. In its sample, this clone was seen once. This TCR derives from a woman between 40 and 55 years old in good health. Some clones in this sample may be carry-over from other donors' samples. Sequenced: PBMCs. This chain uses TRBV25-1 with TRBJ1-1; 10 bases match TRBD1. The CDR3 DNA reads as TGTGCCAGCAGTGACTCAAGGACAGGGGGCACTGAAGCTTTCTTT. It specifies CASSDSRTGGTEAFF.